One sample yielded the 16 T cell receptor beta chains listed below, sequenced in a study of metastatic and nonmetastatic thyroid tumors. TCRdb re-analyzed the PCR reads through MiXCR. The sample consists of 1,900 or so clones, about a tenth of them appearing once. Patients were all untreated before their thyroid surgery. The sequenced sample consisted of tumor tissue. The receptors originated from a female donor with papillary thyroid cancer or a benign thyroid nodule (not recorded which). Some clones in this sample may be carry-over from other donors' samples.

This clone was observed at least ten times. The rearrangement links TRBV18 to TRBJ1-6; D is undetermined. V dropped 2 bases and J dropped 5 bases, with 7 bases sitting between them. The CDR3 consists of 14 residues. Per the germline V gene, CDR1 is KGHSH and CDR2 is LQKENI. CDR3 loop: CASSPWGDNSPLHF. The CDR3 DNA is TGTGCCAGCTCACCATGGGGAGATAATTCACCCCTCCACTTT.

By sample fraction, this clone is large. The CDR3 region has the DNA TGTGCCAGCACCGACCACGGGGCCTACGAGCAGTACTTC. It translates to CASTDHGAYEQYF. The chain joins TRBV6-1 to TRBJ2-7; maybe TRBD2 (5 bases). Germline CDR1 and CDR2: MNHNS and SASEGT. Trimming took 7 bases from V and 2 from J, leaving 12 bases between them. This CDR3 is 13 amino acids long.

The chain links TRBV6-1 to TRBJ2-2, with TRBD2 identical over 7 bases. The CDR3 loop spans 17 amino acids. The germline V gene encodes CDR1 MNHNS and CDR2 SASEGT. Trimming removed 8 bases from V and 4 bases from J; junction bases left unmatched: 16. The CDR3 loop reads CASYQGRQGGSTGELFF. In nucleotides, the CDR3 is TGTGCCAGCTACCAAGGGAGGCAGGGAGGGTCCACCGGGGAGCTGTTTTTT.

This chain connects TRBV6-1 to TRBJ2-1; 10 bases fit TRBD2. Looked up from germline, CDR1 is MNHNS and CDR2 is SASEGT. The ends lost 5 bases at V and 3 bases at J; junction bases unmatched: 4. The CDR3 covers 15 residues. The CDR3 DNA is TGTGCCAGCAGTACCTTAGCGGGGGGCTACAATGAGCAGTTCTTC. Translating it yields CASSTLAGGYNEQFF.

The sample holds many counts of this clone. V usage is TRBV4-2 and J usage is TRBJ2-1; TRBD2 matches at 9 bases. Germline V gene data show CDR1 as LGHNA and CDR2 as YNFKEQ. The CDR3 is made up of 16 amino acids. After removal of 0 bases from V and 4 bases from J, the junction contained 4 bases not matched to a gene. CDR3 region: CASSQEGTSGYNEQFF. The CDR3 DNA sequence: TGTGCCAGCAGCCAAGAAGGTACTAGCGGGTACAATGAGCAGTTCTTC.

This clone was counted many times. V usage is TRBV3-1 and J usage is TRBJ2-1, with unresolved D. V shed 1 base and J shed 9 bases, with 10 bases lying between them. The V gene's germline CDR1 is LGHDT and CDR2 YNNKEL (reference sequence). This CDR3 region has 13 residues. CDR3 in DNA: TGTGCCAGCAGCCAAGCGGTTCATGCTGAGCAGTTCTTC. It specifies CASSQAVHAEQFF.

In its sample, this clone is medium-sized. The rearrangement links TRBV20-1 to TRBJ1-1; D gene ambiguous. V was trimmed by 6 bases and J by 10 bases, leaving 15 bases between them. The CDR3 has 11 residues. Germline assignment: CDR1 DFQATT and CDR2 SNEGSKA (reference sequence). The CDR3, as DNA: TGCAGTGCGCTAGGTGGGGAGGTAGCTTTCTTT. It codes for CSALGGEVAFF.

This chain connects TRBV5-5 to TRBJ1-2, with 9 bases identical to TRBD1. CDR1 and CDR2 (germline): SGHKS, YYEKEE (reference sequence). After removal of 0 bases from V and 4 bases from J, the junction contained 4 bases not matched to a gene. The CDR3 has 15 residues. CDR3: CASSLVGTGFYGYTF. CDR3 bases: TGTGCCAGCAGCTTGGTCGGGACAGGGTTCTATGGCTACACCTTC. The full variable domain, its missing parts supplied by reference TRBV5-5 and TRBJ1-2, is DAGVTQSPTHLIKTRGQQVTLRCSPISGHKSVSWYQQVLGQGPQFIFQYYEKEERGRGNFPDRFSARQFPNYSSELNVNALLLGDSALYLCASSLVGTGFYGYTFGSGTRLTVV.

This clone counts as medium-sized. The genes are TRBV11-3 and TRBJ2-3; D call uncertain. Germline V lookup: CDR1 SGHNT, CDR2 YENEEA. This CDR3 region has 15 residues. V dropped 0 bases and J dropped 1 base, with 8 bases sitting between them. CDR3 sequence: CASSLEAAGTDTQYF. DNA of the CDR3: TGTGCCAGCAGCTTAGAGGCGGCCGGCACAGATACGCAGTATTTT.

About this clone: This sequence may be a read error, since a much larger clone differs from it by one base. The chain combines TRBV5-4 with TRBJ1-6; D remains ambiguous. Germline V gene sequence: CDR1 SGHNT, CDR2 YYREEE (reference sequence). CDR3 length equals 17 residues. CDR3 nucleotide sequence: TGTGCCAGCAGCTTGGCCGCGGTTAGCTCCTATAACTCACCCCTCCACTTT. This encodes CASSLAAVSSYNSPLHF.

The table lists this clone with a few counts. A much larger clone lies a single base off, so this may be a read error. This chain joins TRBV27 and TRBJ2-2; D perhaps matches TRBD2 (6 bases). Germline V gene lookup returns CDR1 MNHEY and CDR2 SMNVEV (reference sequence). The CDR3 totals 15 residues. V was cut by 3 bases and J by 6 bases, with 14 bases left in between. CDR3 DNA: TGTGCCAGCAGTTTGTCGGGACTTGTCGCCGGGGAGCTGTTTTTT. Protein sequence: CASSLSGLVAGELFF.

In its sample, this clone ranks as medium-sized. This chain links TRBV20-1 with TRBJ2-1; no clear D gene. V was pared by 3 bases and J by 2 bases, with 8 bases between. This CDR3 spans 13 amino acids. Germline lookup yields CDR1 DFQATT and CDR2 SNEGSKA (reference sequence). CDR3 region: CSASEPTYNEQFF. DNA for the CDR3: TGCAGTGCTAGCGAGCCTACCTACAATGAGCAGTTCTTC.

Concerning this clone itself: As the CDR3 is not closed by the conserved phenylalanine or tryptophan, this likely results from a read error. This rearrangement joins TRBV20-1 to TRBJ2-5; perhaps TRBD2 as D (6 bases). The ends were cut back, 3 bases at V and 2 bases at J, with 13 bases in the middle. The CDR3 runs 14 residues. Germline loops: CDR1 DFQATT, CDR2 SNEGSKA (reference sequence). The CDR3 loop reads CSARRVTRQETQYS. Here the CDR3 DNA reads TGCAGTGCTAGGAGGGTGACTAGGCAAGAGACCCAGTACTCC.

V is TRBV27 and J is TRBJ2-7, with 10 bases aligning to TRBD2. This CDR3 is 16 amino acids long. J lost 1 base, V lost 8 bases, and 11 bases had no gene match. Germline lookup yields CDR1 MNHEY and CDR2 SMNVEV (reference sequence). CDR3 protein: CASRSDLAGASYEQYF. The CDR3, as DNA: TGTGCCAGCCGATCGGATCTAGCGGGAGCATCCTACGAGCAGTACTTC.

The sample holds many counts of this clone. The rearrangement joins TRBV11-2 to TRBJ2-2; D is unresolved. Germline V lookup: CDR1 SGHAT, CDR2 FQNNGV. CDR3 length equals 16 residues. V was pared by 1 base and J by 2 bases, with 11 bases between. The CDR3 loop reads CASSLVPGGNTGELFF. CDR3 nucleotide sequence: TGTGCCAGCAGCTTAGTTCCGGGCGGTAACACCGGGGAGCTGTTTTTT.

By sample fraction, this clone is large (0.1 to 1%). The rearrangement uses TRBV6-5 and TRBJ1-2; D uncertain. This CDR3 is 12 amino acids long. Germline assignment: CDR1 MNHEY and CDR2 SVGAGI. V gave up 3 bases and J gave up 4 bases, with 6 bases separating them. The CDR3 nucleotides are TGTGCCAGCAGTTATGGTACCTATGGCTACACCTTC. Translating it yields CASSYGTYGYTF.